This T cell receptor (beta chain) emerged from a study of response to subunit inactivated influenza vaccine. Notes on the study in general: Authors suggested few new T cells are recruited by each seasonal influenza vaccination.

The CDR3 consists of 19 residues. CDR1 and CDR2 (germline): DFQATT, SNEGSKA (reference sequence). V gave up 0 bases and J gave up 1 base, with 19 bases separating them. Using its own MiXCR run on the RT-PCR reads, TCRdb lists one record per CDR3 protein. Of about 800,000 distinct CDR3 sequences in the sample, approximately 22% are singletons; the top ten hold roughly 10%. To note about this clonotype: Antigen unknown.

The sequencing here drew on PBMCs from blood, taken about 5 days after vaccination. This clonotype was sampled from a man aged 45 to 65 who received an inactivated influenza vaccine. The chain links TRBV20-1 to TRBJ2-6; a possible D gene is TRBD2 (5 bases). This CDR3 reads CSARDLTQADLSGANVLTF. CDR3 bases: TGCAGTGCTAGAGATCTAACGCAGGCGGACTTATCTGGGGCCAACGTCCTGACTTTC.